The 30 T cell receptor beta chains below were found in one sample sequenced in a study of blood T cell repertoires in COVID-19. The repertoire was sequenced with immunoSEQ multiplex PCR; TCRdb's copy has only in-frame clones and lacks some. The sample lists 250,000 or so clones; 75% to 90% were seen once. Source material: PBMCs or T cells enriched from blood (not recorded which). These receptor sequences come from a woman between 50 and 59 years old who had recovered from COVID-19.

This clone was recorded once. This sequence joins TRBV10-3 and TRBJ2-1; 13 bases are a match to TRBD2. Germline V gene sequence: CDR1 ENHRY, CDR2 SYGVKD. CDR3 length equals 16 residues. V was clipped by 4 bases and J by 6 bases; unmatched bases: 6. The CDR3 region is CAISVTTSGRANEQFF. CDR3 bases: TGTGCCATCAGTGTAACCACTAGCGGGAGGGCCAATGAGCAGTTCTTC.

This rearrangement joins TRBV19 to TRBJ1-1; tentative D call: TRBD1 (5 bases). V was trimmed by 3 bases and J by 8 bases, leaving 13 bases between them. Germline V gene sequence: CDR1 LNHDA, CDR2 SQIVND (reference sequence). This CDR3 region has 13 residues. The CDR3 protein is CASSIGANVEAFF. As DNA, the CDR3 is TGTGCCAGTAGTATTGGGGCAAATGTCGAAGCTTTCTTT.

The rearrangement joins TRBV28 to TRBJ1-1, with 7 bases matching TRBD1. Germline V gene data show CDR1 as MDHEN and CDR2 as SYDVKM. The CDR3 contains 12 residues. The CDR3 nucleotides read TGTTCGACGAGGGGGCACGGCACTGAAGCTTTCTTT. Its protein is CSTRGHGTEAFF.

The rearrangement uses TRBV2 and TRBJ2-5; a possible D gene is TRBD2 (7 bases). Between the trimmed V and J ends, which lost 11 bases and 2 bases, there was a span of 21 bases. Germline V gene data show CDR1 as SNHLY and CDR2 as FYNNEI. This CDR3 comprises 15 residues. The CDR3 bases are TGTGCCTGCCTGCCCGGCGGGGGCCGTCAAGAGACCCAGTACTTC. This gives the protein CACLPGGGRQETQYF.

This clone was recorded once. CDR3 nucleotide sequence: TGTGCCAGCAGTTTTGATGGGAGCGAGCAGTACTTC. It specifies CASSFDGSEQYF. V is TRBV2 and J is TRBJ2-7; D perhaps matches TRBD2 (5 bases). V dropped 5 bases and J dropped 6 bases, with 11 bases sitting between them. Germline CDR1 and CDR2: SNHLY and FYNNEI. There are 12 residues in the CDR3.

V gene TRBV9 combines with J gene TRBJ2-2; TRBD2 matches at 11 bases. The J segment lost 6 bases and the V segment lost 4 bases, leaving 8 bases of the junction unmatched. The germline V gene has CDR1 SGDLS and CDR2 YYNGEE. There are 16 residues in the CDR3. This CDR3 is CASSLLAGGPAGELFF. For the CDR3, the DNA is TGTGCCAGCAGCTTATTAGCGGGAGGGCCGGCCGGGGAGCTGTTTTTT.

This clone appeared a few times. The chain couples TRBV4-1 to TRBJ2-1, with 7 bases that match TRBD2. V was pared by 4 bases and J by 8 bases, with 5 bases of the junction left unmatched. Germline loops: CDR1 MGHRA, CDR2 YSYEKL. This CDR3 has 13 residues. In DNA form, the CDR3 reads TGCGCCAGCAGCCTCGGGGGAGGGTATGAGCAGTTCTTC. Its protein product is CASSLGGGYEQFF.

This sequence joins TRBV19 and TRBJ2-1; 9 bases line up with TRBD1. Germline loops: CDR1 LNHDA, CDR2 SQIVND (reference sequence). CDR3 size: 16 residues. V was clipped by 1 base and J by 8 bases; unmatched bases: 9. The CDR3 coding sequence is TGTGCCAGTAGTATAGCGGACAGGGGAGGGGGCGATGAGCAGTTCTTC. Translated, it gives CASSIADRGGGDEQFF.

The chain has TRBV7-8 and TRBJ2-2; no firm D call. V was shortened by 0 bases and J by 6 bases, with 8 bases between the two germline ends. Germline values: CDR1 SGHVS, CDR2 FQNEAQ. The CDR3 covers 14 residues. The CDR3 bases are TGTGCCAGCAGCTTAGCGAGCCAGGCCGGGGAGCTGTTTTTT. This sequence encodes CASSLASQAGELFF.

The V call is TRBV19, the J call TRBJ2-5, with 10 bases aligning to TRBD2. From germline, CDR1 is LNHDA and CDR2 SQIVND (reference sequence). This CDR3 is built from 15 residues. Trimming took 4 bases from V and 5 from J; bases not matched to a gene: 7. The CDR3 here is CASSTTSGVGETQYF. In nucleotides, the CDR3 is TGTGCCAGTAGTACCACTAGCGGGGTTGGGGAGACCCAGTACTTC.

In DNA form, the CDR3 reads TGTGCCATCAGTTCCGACAGGGGCCCGAACTATGGCTACACCTTC. Protein: CAISSDRGPNYGYTF. This sequence joins TRBV10-3 and TRBJ1-2; 8 bases are a match to TRBD1. Trimming took 5 bases from V and 2 from J; bases not matched to a gene: 7. The germline V gene encodes CDR1 ENHRY and CDR2 SYGVKD. The CDR3 has 15 amino acids.

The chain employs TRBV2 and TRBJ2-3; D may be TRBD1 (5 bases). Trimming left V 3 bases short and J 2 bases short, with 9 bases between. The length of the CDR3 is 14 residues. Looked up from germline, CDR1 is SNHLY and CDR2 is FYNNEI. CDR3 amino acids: CASSDDRPTDTQYF. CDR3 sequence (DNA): TGTGCCAGCAGTGATGACAGACCCACAGATACGCAGTATTTT.

CDR3 protein: CASSPQRSSYEQYF. As DNA, the CDR3 is TGTGCCAGCAGCCCCCAAAGGAGCTCCTACGAGCAGTACTTC. The rearrangement links TRBV5-4 to TRBJ2-7; the D is unclear. This CDR3 has 14 amino acids. The V gene's germline CDR1 is SGHNT and CDR2 YYREEE (reference sequence). V lost 4 bases and J 0 bases, leaving 11 bases between the germline ends.

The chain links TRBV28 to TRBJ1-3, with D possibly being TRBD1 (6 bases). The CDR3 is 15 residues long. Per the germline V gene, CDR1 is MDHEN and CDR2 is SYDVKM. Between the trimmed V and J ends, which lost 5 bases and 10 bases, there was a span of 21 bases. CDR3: CASSPVGAADGTIYF. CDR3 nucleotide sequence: TGTGCCAGCAGTCCAGTGGGGGCAGCCGACGGGACCATATATTTT.

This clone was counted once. As DNA, the CDR3 is TGTGCCAGCAGCTTGATGGGGAGCCAAGAGACCCAGTACTTC. Its translation is CASSLMGSQETQYF. The chain uses TRBV5-5 and TRBJ2-5; tentative D call: TRBD2 (5 bases). Germline-derived CDR1 and CDR2 are SGHKS and YYEKEE (reference sequence). The CDR3 sequence is 14 residues long. Trimming left V 1 base short and J 1 base short, with 8 bases between.

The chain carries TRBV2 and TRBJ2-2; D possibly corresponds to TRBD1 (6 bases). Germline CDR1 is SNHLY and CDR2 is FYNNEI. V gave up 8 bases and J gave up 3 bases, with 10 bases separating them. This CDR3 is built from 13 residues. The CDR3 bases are TGTGCCAGCCGGACAGACCACACCGGGGAGCTGTTTTTT. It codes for CASRTDHTGELFF.

The CDR3, as DNA: TGTGCCAGCAGCCCGCGACAGGGATTGGATGTTAGCGAGCAGTACTTC. Translated: CASSPRQGLDVSEQYF. The rearrangement uses TRBV9 and TRBJ2-7; 7 bases are a match to TRBD1. The V gene's germline CDR1 is SGDLS and CDR2 YYNGEE. Unmatched junction bases numbered 16, after V lost 4 bases and J lost 6 bases. The CDR3 covers 16 residues.

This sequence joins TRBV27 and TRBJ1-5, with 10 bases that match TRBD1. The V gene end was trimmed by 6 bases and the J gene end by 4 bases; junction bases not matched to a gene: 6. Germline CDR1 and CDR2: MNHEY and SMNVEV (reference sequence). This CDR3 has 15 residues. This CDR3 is CASSPGQGGNQPQHF. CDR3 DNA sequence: TGTGCCAGCAGCCCCGGACAGGGGGGGAATCAGCCCCAGCATTTT.

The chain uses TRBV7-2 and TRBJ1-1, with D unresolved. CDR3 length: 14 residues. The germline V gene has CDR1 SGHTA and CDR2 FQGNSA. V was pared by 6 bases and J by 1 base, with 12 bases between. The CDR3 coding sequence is TGTGCCAGCAGATCTACGACAACGAACACTGAAGCTTTCTTT. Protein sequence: CASRSTTTNTEAFF.

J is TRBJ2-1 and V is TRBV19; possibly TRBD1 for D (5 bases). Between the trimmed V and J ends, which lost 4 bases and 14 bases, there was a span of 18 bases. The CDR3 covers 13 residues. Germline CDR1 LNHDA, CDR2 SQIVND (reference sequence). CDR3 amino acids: CASSTYPDRDEFF. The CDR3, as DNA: TGTGCCAGTAGTACCTACCCCGACAGAGATGAGTTCTTC. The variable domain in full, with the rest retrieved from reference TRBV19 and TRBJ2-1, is DGGITQSPKYLFRKEGQNVTLSCEQNLNHDAMYWYRQDPGQGLRLIYYSQIVNDFQKGDIAEGYSVSREKKESFPLTVTSAQKNPTAFYLCASSTYPDRDEFFGPGTRLTVL.

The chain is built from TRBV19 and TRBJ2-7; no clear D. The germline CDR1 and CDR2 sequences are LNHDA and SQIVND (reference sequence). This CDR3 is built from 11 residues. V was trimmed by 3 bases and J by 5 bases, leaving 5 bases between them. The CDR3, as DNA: TGTGCCAGTAGTATCAGCGACGAGCAGTACTTC. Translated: CASSISDEQYF. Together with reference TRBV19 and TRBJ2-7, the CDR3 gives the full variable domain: DGGITQSPKYLFRKEGQNVTLSCEQNLNHDAMYWYRQDPGQGLRLIYYSQIVNDFQKGDIAEGYSVSREKKESFPLTVTSAQKNPTAFYLCASSISDEQYFGPGTRLTVT.

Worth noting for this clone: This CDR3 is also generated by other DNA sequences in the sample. CDR3 sequence: CASSQEGAGYGYTF. DNA of the CDR3: TGCGCCAGCAGCCAAGAGGGGGCCGGCTATGGCTACACCTTC. The J gene is TRBJ1-2, the V gene TRBV4-1; tentative D call: TRBD1 (6 bases). Trimming removed 0 bases at V and 4 bases at J, with 9 bases between. This CDR3 has 14 residues. Germline lookup yields CDR1 MGHRA and CDR2 YSYEKL.

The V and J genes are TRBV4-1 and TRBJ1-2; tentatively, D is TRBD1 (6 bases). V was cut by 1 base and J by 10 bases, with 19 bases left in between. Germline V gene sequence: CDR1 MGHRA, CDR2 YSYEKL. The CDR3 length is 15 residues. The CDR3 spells CASSQVGGGPKDYTF. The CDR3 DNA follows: TGCGCCAGCAGCCAAGTAGGGGGGGGCCCCAAGGACTACACCTTC.

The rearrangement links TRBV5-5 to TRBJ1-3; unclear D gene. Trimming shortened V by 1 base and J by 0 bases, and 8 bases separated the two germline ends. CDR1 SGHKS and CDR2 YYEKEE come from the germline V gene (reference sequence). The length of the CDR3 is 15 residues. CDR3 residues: CASSLQASSGNTIYF. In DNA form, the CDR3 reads TGTGCCAGCAGCTTGCAGGCCAGCTCTGGAAACACCATATATTTT.

The CDR3 loop is CASSPYGRGPDTQYF. The CDR3 DNA sequence: TGTGCCAGCTCACCATACGGCAGGGGGCCTGATACGCAGTATTTT. The rearrangement links TRBV18 to TRBJ2-3; 8 nucleotides align to TRBD1. Germline loops: CDR1 KGHSH, CDR2 LQKENI. CDR3 length equals 15 residues. After removal of 2 bases from V and 6 bases from J, the junction contained 7 bases not matched to a gene.

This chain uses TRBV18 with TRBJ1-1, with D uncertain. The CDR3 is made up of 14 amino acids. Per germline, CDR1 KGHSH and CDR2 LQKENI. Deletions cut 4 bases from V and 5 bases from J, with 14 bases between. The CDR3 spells CASSQRPGVTEAFF. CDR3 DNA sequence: TGTGCCAGCTCACAACGCCCGGGTGTAACTGAAGCTTTCTTT.

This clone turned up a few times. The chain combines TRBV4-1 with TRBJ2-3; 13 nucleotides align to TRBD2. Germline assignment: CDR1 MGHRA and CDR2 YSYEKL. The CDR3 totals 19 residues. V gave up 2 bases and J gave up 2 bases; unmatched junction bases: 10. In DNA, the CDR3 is TGCGCCAGCAGCCAACCTAGGGGGGGACTAGCGGGATCCACAGATACGCAGTATTTT. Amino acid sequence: CASSQPRGGLAGSTDTQYF.

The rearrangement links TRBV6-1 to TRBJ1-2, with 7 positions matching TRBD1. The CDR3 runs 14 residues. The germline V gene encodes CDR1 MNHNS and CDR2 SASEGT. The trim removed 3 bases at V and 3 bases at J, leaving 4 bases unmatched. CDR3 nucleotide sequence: TGTGCCAGCAGTGACAGGGGGTATGACTATGGCTACACCTTC. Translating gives CASSDRGYDYGYTF.

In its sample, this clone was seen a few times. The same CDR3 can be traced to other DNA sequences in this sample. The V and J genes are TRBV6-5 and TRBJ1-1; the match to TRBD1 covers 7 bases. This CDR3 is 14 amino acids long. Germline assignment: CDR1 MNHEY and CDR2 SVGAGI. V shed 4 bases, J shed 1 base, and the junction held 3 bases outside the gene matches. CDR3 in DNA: TGTGCCAGCAGTTGGACAGGTTCGAACACTGAAGCTTTCTTT. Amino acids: CASSWTGSNTEAFF.

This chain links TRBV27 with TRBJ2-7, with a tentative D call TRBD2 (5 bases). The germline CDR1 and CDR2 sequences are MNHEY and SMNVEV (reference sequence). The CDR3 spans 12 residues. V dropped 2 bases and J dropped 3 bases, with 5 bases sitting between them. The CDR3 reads CASSLEGYEQYF. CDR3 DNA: TGTGCCAGCAGTTTAGAGGGCTACGAGCAGTACTTC.